This T cell receptor beta chain is from a study of blood T cell repertoires in COVID-19. About the research overall: The United States, Italy and Spain supplied acute and convalescent COVID-19 samples. In each case, the material was cDNA or gDNA derived from T cells, B-cell-depleted T cells, or PBMCs.

The germline V and J ends were trimmed by 2 bases and 1 base, with 21 bases remaining between them. The CDR3 extends over 18 amino acids. The germline V gene encodes CDR1 MNHNS and CDR2 SASEGT. This clone showed up just once. Original data processing: For nucleated cells, counts were estimated from reference gene primer amplification. Here immunoSEQ multiplex PCR was the method, and the copy in TCRdb shows in-frame clones only, minus some. Clone size and V and J calls were adopted from that table, with D and trimming inferred from the DNA. The table has approximately 100,000 clones, roughly nine tenths seen once.

The rearrangement uses TRBV6-1 and TRBJ2-7; tentative D call: TRBD2 (7 bases). This sequence was found in a man aged 45 to 65 with acute or convalescent COVID-19. The specimen was peripheral blood. The CDR3 nucleotides are TGTGCCAGCAGTGAACCTCGGGGGGCAGGGACGACGTCCTACGAGCAGTACTTC. Translated: CASSEPRGAGTTSYEQYF.